The T cell receptor beta chain described here comes from a study of T-cell reconstitution after alpha-beta-depleted transplantation in children. This clonotype was seen many times. Unique molecular identifiers were incorporated into the prepared TCRbeta library. TCRdb re-analysed the PCR reads in MiXCR, keeping a single row per CDR3 protein. The sample contains 200,000 to 250,000 distinct CDR3 sequences, roughly a tenth of which appear only once. This receptor was taken from a child younger than two with acute myeloid leukemia, due to receive a stem cell transplant. This specimen was PBMCs, taken before TCRalphabeta/CD19-depleted stem cell transplant.

The CDR3 DNA sequence: TGCAGCATTCCGGGACAGGTCCACACCGGGGAGCTGTTTTTT. Translation: CSIPGQVHTGELFF. The chain uses TRBV29-1 and TRBJ2-2; 8 bases fit TRBD1. V gave up 8 bases and J gave up 3 bases; unmatched junction bases: 8. CDR3 length: 14 amino acids. The germline gives CDR1 SQVTM, CDR2 ANQGSEA.